These 32 T cell receptor beta chains share one sample of origin, sequenced in a study of T cells in Graves' hyperthyroidism and ophthalmopathy. From RNA transcripts, TCR beta CDR3 regions were amplified. Researchers ran a first-round RT-PCR on the TCR CDR3 using the HTBI primer set. TCRdb reprocessed the multiplex PCR reads via MiXCR and lists one record per CDR3 protein. The sample has more than 300,000 distinct CDR3 sequences, less than 15% seen once. Sequenced input: blood. These receptor sequences come from a woman in her late teens or twenties with Graves' hyperthyroidism.

The sample holds many counts of this clonotype. The J gene is TRBJ2-5, the V gene TRBV7-9; a weak D match, TRBD2 (6 bases). Germline CDR1 SEHNR, CDR2 FQNEAQ (reference sequence). Trimming took off 5 bases at V and 2 bases at J, with 12 bases between the two ends. The CDR3 contains 14 residues. The CDR3 DNA sequence: TGTGCCAGCAGCGCCAATGGAGGGCAAGAGACCCAGTACTTC. This gives the protein CASSANGGQETQYF.

In this sample, this clonotype turned up a few times. The rearrangement uses TRBV12-3 or TRBV12-4 and TRBJ2-3; TRBD2 matches at 12 bases. The CDR3 is 16 amino acids. V was clipped by 5 bases and J by 7 bases; unmatched bases: 10. CDR3 sequence reads: CASSTGLAGSIHTQYF. CDR3 coding DNA: TGTGCCAGCAGTACGGGACTAGCGGGCTCTATTCATACGCAGTATTTT.

The chain combines TRBV28 with TRBJ1-1, with D hard to call. The V gene's germline CDR1 is MDHEN and CDR2 SYDVKM. The V end lost 7 bases, the J end lost 7 bases, and 10 bases lay between the germline ends. The CDR3 spans 11 residues. The CDR3 region has the DNA TGTGCCAGCACCCCCGGGCTTGAAGCTTTCTTT. Protein sequence: CASTPGLEAFF.

This clonotype was observed at least ten times. This chain uses TRBV20-1 with TRBJ1-4; tentative D call: TRBD1 (6 bases). Trimming removed 5 bases from V and 7 bases from J, with 17 bases in between. This CDR3 has 14 amino acids. Germline assignment: CDR1 DFQATT and CDR2 SNEGSKA (reference sequence). As DNA, the CDR3 is TGCAGTGCTCGAATTCAGGGGAGTGGTGAAAAACTGTTTTTT. Translation: CSARIQGSGEKLFF.

This clonotype appeared many times. The chain has TRBV6-1 and TRBJ2-4, with D tentatively TRBD1 (6 bases). Per the germline V gene, CDR1 is MNHNS and CDR2 is SASEGT. The CDR3 extends over 14 amino acids. V gave up 3 bases and J gave up 11 bases, with 17 bases separating them. In DNA form, the CDR3 reads TGTGCCAGCAGTGAGTGGCGAGACAGGACATTTCAGTACTTC. As protein: CASSEWRDRTFQYF.

The V call is TRBV2, the J call TRBJ1-3; the D gene is possibly TRBD1 (5 bases). Germline CDR1 SNHLY, CDR2 FYNNEI. Trimming took off 6 bases at V and 2 bases at J, with 11 bases between the two ends. The CDR3 has 14 amino acids. The CDR3: CASRLDTAGNTIYF. The CDR3 DNA follows: TGTGCCAGCAGACTGGACACGGCTGGAAACACCATATATTTT.

The rearrangement joins TRBV20-1 to TRBJ2-5; possible D gene TRBD1, 5 bases. CDR1 DFQATT and CDR2 SNEGSKA come from the germline V gene (reference sequence). V lost 1 base, J lost 5 bases, and 11 bases lay in between. CDR3 length: 13 residues. The CDR3 bases are TGCAGTGCTAGAGCGGCAGGGCGGGAGACCCAGTACTTC. Translating it yields CSARAAGRETQYF.

The rearrangement joins TRBV2 to TRBJ2-1; D is unclear. The ends were cut back, 5 bases at V and 0 bases at J, with 14 bases in the middle. There are 16 residues in the CDR3. CDR1 is SNHLY, CDR2 FYNNEI, per germline. CDR3 nucleotide sequence: TGTGCCAGCAGTTTTGGCGGATTTAGCTCCTACAATGAGCAGTTCTTC. This encodes CASSFGGFSSYNEQFF.

At least ten counts were recorded for this clonotype. The chain employs TRBV10-3 and TRBJ2-7, with 8 bases aligning to TRBD1. The CDR3 has 12 residues. The V gene's germline CDR1 is ENHRY and CDR2 SYGVKD. V dropped 11 bases and J dropped 4; count of bases not matched to a gene: 7. CDR3 sequence (DNA): TGTGCCTCGCGGACAGGGAAATACGAGCAGTACTTC. Protein product: CASRTGKYEQYF.

This sequence joins TRBV19 and TRBJ2-2, with a possible D match to TRBD1 (5 bases). Trimming left V 7 bases short and J 1 base short, with 13 bases between. This CDR3 spans 15 amino acids. Germline CDR1 LNHDA, CDR2 SQIVND (reference sequence). CDR3 protein: CASTPSQGNTGELFF. CDR3 sequence (DNA): TGTGCCAGTACCCCATCCCAGGGGAACACCGGGGAGCTGTTTTTT.

This chain connects TRBV7-9 to TRBJ2-3; D is tentatively TRBD1 or TRBD2 (5 bases each). CDR1 and CDR2 (germline): SEHNR, FQNEAQ (reference sequence). Trimming removed 6 bases from V and 5 bases from J, with 18 bases in between. The CDR3 loop spans 15 amino acids. CDR3 in DNA: TGTGCCAGCAGAAGGGGCGCGGGTTCGATAGATACGCAGTATTTT. The encoded protein is CASRRGAGSIDTQYF.

This clonotype has at least ten counts. This rearrangement joins TRBV18 to TRBJ1-1, with unresolved D. Per the germline V gene, CDR1 is KGHSH and CDR2 is LQKENI. The CDR3 contains 14 residues. Deletions cut 3 bases from V and 1 base from J, with 9 bases between. The CDR3 coding sequence is TGTGCCAGCTCACCCCGAGAAAGGAACACTGAAGCTTTCTTT. Translated, it gives CASSPRERNTEAFF.

This clonotype showed up many times. The chain employs TRBV6-1 and TRBJ1-2; 8 bases map to TRBD1. After removal of 4 bases from V and 3 bases from J, the junction contained 10 bases not matched to a gene. This CDR3 has 16 amino acids. Germline CDR1 reads MNHNS; CDR2 reads SASEGT. CDR3 protein: CASSAQRTGTDYGYTF. Here the CDR3 DNA reads TGTGCCAGCAGTGCCCAGAGGACAGGGACGGACTATGGCTACACCTTC.

Ten or more counts support this clonotype. The rearrangement links TRBV20-1 to TRBJ1-2; no definite D call. The V gene's germline CDR1 is DFQATT and CDR2 SNEGSKA (reference sequence). The CDR3 is 12 residues long. V was pared by 6 bases and J by 7 bases, with 15 bases between. The CDR3 DNA follows: TGCAGTGCCGCCGAGGGCAAGGGTGGCTACACCTTC. It is translated as CSAAEGKGGYTF.

This clonotype was counted between two and nine times. J is TRBJ2-2 and V is TRBV6-4; no reliable D call. V lost 8 bases to trimming and J lost 5 bases, with 9 bases between them. CDR3 length: 12 amino acids. CDR1 MRHNA and CDR2 SNTAGT come from the germline V gene. CDR3 protein: CASSSGTGELFF. CDR3 DNA: TGTGCCAGCTCAAGTGGAACCGGGGAGCTGTTTTTT.

At least ten counts were recorded for this clonotype. The chain joins TRBV5-1 to TRBJ1-1, with D perhaps matching TRBD1 (6 bases). The CDR3 covers 15 residues. Trimming stripped 4 bases from V and 0 bases from J, with 13 bases between. Germline values: CDR1 SGHRS, CDR2 YFSETQ. The CDR3 coding sequence is TGCGCCAGCAGCCAATCGGACAGATTGAACACTGAAGCTTTCTTT. Translated, it gives CASSQSDRLNTEAFF.

The V gene is TRBV11-3, the J gene TRBJ2-7; 7 bases are shared with TRBD1. There are 15 residues in the CDR3. Germline V lookup: CDR1 SGHNT, CDR2 YENEEA. With 0 bases clipped from V and 1 base from J, the junction kept 3 bases outside the gene matches. CDR3 DNA: TGTGCCAGCAGCTTAGACGCGGACAGGTCCTACGAGCAGTACTTC. It yields the protein CASSLDADRSYEQYF.

This clonotype occurred many times. The chain uses TRBV24-1 and TRBJ2-2, with D possibly being TRBD1 (6 bases). V was clipped by 8 bases and J by 1 base, with 10 bases between them. Looked up from germline, CDR1 is KGHDR and CDR2 is SFDVKD. This CDR3 comprises 14 residues. The CDR3 protein is CATNQGQNTGELFF. The CDR3 nucleotides read TGTGCCACCAATCAGGGACAGAACACCGGGGAGCTGTTTTTT.

The chain joins TRBV29-1 to TRBJ2-7; D not resolved. The CDR3 length is 8 residues. The ends were cut back, 8 bases at V and 5 bases at J, with 4 bases in the middle. Germline V CDR1 and CDR2: SQVTM, ANQGSEA. The DNA of the CDR3 is TGCAGCCTGGACGAGCAGTACTTC. This codes for CSLDEQYF.

This clonotype was found many times. Here the CDR3 reads CASSQTETTVLQETQYF. The CDR3 coding sequence is TGTGCCAGCAGCCAAACCGAGACGACAGTTCTTCAAGAGACCCAGTACTTC. The rearrangement uses TRBV3-1 and TRBJ2-5; TRBD1 might be the D (5 bases). The CDR3 contains 17 residues. Trimming shortened V by 2 bases and J by 2 bases, and 18 bases separated the two germline ends. Germline V gene data show CDR1 as LGHDT and CDR2 as YNNKEL (reference sequence).

This clonotype showed up many times. This sequence joins TRBV20-1 and TRBJ2-5; either TRBD1 or TRBD2 may fit D (6 bases each). CDR1 is DFQATT, CDR2 SNEGSKA, per germline (reference sequence). The CDR3 contains 13 residues. CDR3 DNA: TGCCTGTTAGGGGGGAACCCCCAAGAGACCCAGTACTTC. This encodes CLLGGNPQETQYF.

This clonotype occurred many times. The chain recombines TRBV2 with TRBJ2-1, with 8 bases aligning to TRBD2. The CDR3 spans 14 residues. V lost 3 bases to trimming and J lost 7 bases; unmatched junction nucleotides: 5. The germline V gene has CDR1 SNHLY and CDR2 FYNNEI. CDR3 loop: CASSDGLARNEQFF. As DNA, the CDR3 is TGTGCCAGCAGTGATGGACTAGCTAGGAATGAGCAGTTCTTC.

This clonotype came up many times. The chain recombines TRBV5-6 with TRBJ1-5; D call uncertain. Germline CDR1 and CDR2: SGHDT and YYEEEE. The V gene lost 1 base and the J gene lost 4 bases, with 15 bases spanning the gap. This CDR3 is 16 amino acids long. CDR3 residues: CASSLRVGSLNQPQHF. CDR3 DNA: TGTGCCAGCAGCTTGAGGGTAGGGAGTCTTAATCAGCCCCAGCATTTT.

This clonotype was detected many times. The chain combines TRBV3-1 with TRBJ2-7; possible D gene TRBD2, 5 bases. CDR1 is LGHDT and CDR2 is YNNKEL in the germline V gene (reference sequence). Trimming removed 2 bases from V and 3 bases from J, with 8 bases in between. This CDR3 has 13 residues. This CDR3 reads CASSQTSLYEQYF. DNA of the CDR3: TGTGCCAGCAGCCAAACTAGTCTCTACGAGCAGTACTTC.

This clonotype was seen many times. This rearrangement joins TRBV20-1 to TRBJ1-5; D gene uncertain. This CDR3 spans 12 amino acids. Germline CDR1 reads DFQATT; CDR2 reads SNEGSKA (reference sequence). Trimming pared 1 base from V and 2 bases from J, leaving 3 bases between. The CDR3 region is CSARGGNQPQHF. DNA of the CDR3: TGCAGTGCTAGAGGCGGCAATCAGCCCCAGCATTTT.

At least ten counts were recorded for this clonotype. The rearrangement uses TRBV13 and TRBJ2-7; no clear D gene. Trimming stripped 5 bases from V and 5 bases from J, with 10 bases between. The length of the CDR3 is 12 residues. Germline lookup yields CDR1 PRHDT and CDR2 FYEKMQ (reference sequence). DNA for the CDR3: TGTGCCAGCAGCCCCCCCAGCCACGAGCAGTACTTC. This translates into CASSPPSHEQYF.

This clonotype has only a few counts. The chain employs TRBV5-4 and TRBJ2-2; D uncertain. Per the germline V gene, CDR1 is SGHNT and CDR2 is YYREEE (reference sequence). This CDR3 has 13 residues. V lost 1 base, J lost 4 bases, and 5 bases lay in between. CDR3 bases: TGTGCCAGCAGCTTGTGGGGCACCGGGGAGCTGTTTTTT. Translated: CASSLWGTGELFF. Supplemented by reference TRBV5-4 and TRBJ2-2, the full variable domain reads ETGVTQSPTHLIKTRGQQVTLRCSSQSGHNTVSWYQQALGQGPQFIFQYYREEENGRGNFPPRFSGLQFPNYSSELNVNALELDDSALYLCASSLWGTGELFFGEGSRLTVL.

This clonotype was detected ten times or more. The rearrangement uses TRBV28 and TRBJ2-7; no clear D gene. Looked up from germline, CDR1 is MDHEN and CDR2 is SYDVKM. The CDR3 has 15 amino acids. The V end was cut by 1 base, the J end by 3 bases, with 13 bases between. The CDR3 DNA is TGTGCCAGCAGTTTATCTGGGGAAGGTAGCTACGAGCAGTACTTC. This sequence encodes CASSLSGEGSYEQYF.

This clonotype turned up a few times. The J gene is TRBJ2-7, the V gene TRBV14, with a possible D match to TRBD1 (6 bases). With 3 bases removed from V and 3 bases from J, the gap between germline ends came to 15 bases. Germline CDR1 SGHDN, CDR2 FVKESK. The CDR3 extends over 15 amino acids. The CDR3 loop is CASSHGSGHNYEQYF. Written as DNA, the CDR3 is TGTGCCAGCAGCCATGGGTCGGGACACAACTACGAGCAGTACTTC. The whole variable domain, remainder taken from reference TRBV14 and TRBJ2-7, is EAGVTQFPSHSVIEKGQTVTLRCDPISGHDNLYWYRRVMGKEIKFLLHFVKESKQDESGMPNNRFLAERTGGTYSTLKVQPAELEDSGVYFCASSHGSGHNYEQYFGPGTRLTVT.

This clonotype was observed a few times. The chain combines TRBV28 with TRBJ1-5; a weak D match, TRBD1 (5 bases). The germline V gene has CDR1 MDHEN and CDR2 SYDVKM. The length of the CDR3 is 15 residues. The V end was cut by 7 bases, the J end by 0 bases, with 13 bases between. CDR3 bases: TGTGCCAGCACTAGGACAATTTATAGCAATCAGCCCCAGCATTTT. Protein: CASTRTIYSNQPQHF. Full variable domain (missing parts from reference TRBV28 and TRBJ1-5): DVKVTQSSRYLVKRTGEKVFLECVQDMDHENMFWYRQDPGLGLRLIYFSYDVKMKEKGDIPEGYSVSREKKERFSLILESASTNQTSMYLCASTRTIYSNQPQHFGDGTRLSIL.

This clonotype appeared many times. This chain uses TRBV30 with TRBJ1-1; D is undetermined. Trimming left V 4 bases short and J 1 base short, with 10 bases between. Germline V gene lookup returns CDR1 GTSNPN and CDR2 SVGIG (reference sequence). CDR3 length: 13 residues. The CDR3 region is CAWIVSGNTEAFF. DNA for the CDR3: TGTGCCTGGATAGTCTCGGGGAACACTGAAGCTTTCTTT.

This clonotype came up many times. As DNA, the CDR3 is TGTGCCAGCAGCTTAAACAACCAGGCCTACGAGCAGTACTTC. Translating gives CASSLNNQAYEQYF. The V and J genes are TRBV13 and TRBJ2-7; no clear D gene. The CDR3 covers 14 residues. Germline V gene data show CDR1 as PRHDT and CDR2 as FYEKMQ (reference sequence). V gave up 2 bases and J gave up 2 bases, with 10 bases separating them.